The entry below describes one TCR beta chain. The table lists this clonotype with many counts. This receptor's antigen is unknown. One base away there is no much larger clone; base qualities are not given. The data originate from a study of human T cells and chemical hapten exposure (dated by TCRdb to about 2021). About the study as a whole: Libraries were pooled for sequencing, and variation in per-sample TCR yields was attributed mainly to small differences in library volumes within the pool. The study tracked peripheral blood TCR repertoire changes in vivo during primary and secondary sensitization to the hapten diphenylcyclopropenone (DPC) in alopecia patients. Beyond this particular receptor, the publication reports: After repeated subsampling, the strength of the expansion versus patch-test correlation and the threshold at which it became significant changed. DPC sensitization did not change how many TCRs were above 1 in 1000 frequency, and no evidence was found of alterations in global repertoire structure.

During library preparation, unique molecular identifiers were attached to individual cDNA molecules so that TCRs could be counted in a quantitative, reproducible way. Both TCR alpha and TCR beta chains were sequenced from each blood RNA sample. On the study's bioinformatics: Samples had a median of about 90,000 TCRs, with a range from roughly 20,000 to 690,600. The Decombinator software suite was used to annotate V, J and CDR3 in the TCR reads. To make PS versus PT1 abundance plots, every sample was subsampled to the same number of TCRs (28,000). Expanded TCRs were defined as absent before sensitization and observed at least eight times at the 2-week time point. The raw public data were reprocessed by TCRdb itself: fastp quality trimming at Q25, MiXCR clonotype calling, in-frame beta chains only. Each CDR3 protein gets just one entry, which takes the most common genes and DNA from the rows behind it. These V and J calls derive from TCRdb rather than the authors' analysis. Recorded for this sample are about 120,000 distinct CDR3 sequences; 8.5% to 9% of them occurred a single time. The ten largest clones capture 1.2% to 1.5% of the sample.

Total RNA was extracted from unfractionated whole blood collected in Tempus Blood RNA tubes. Five healthy volunteers acted as controls for TCR sequencing and had blood drawn at day 0, 2 weeks and 6 weeks. Germline trimming amounts to 6 bases on V and 13 bases on J, with 7 as the count of junction bases outside the gene matches. Measured from the cysteine to the phenylalanine, the CDR3 is 13 residues long. CDR3 DNA only is kept here, 39 bases in frame from base 1. This TCR came from a human donor in good health. Some clones in this sample may be carry-over from other donors' samples. Donor details come from another sample of the same person, matched by shared clones. In this chain, TRBV12-3 or TRBV12-4 is recombined with TRBJ2-1; TRBD2 fits 12 bases in the junction. What was sequenced was whole blood. The DNA sequence follows: TGTGCCAGCAGCCCGGGGACTAGCGGGCGCCAGTTCTTC. It specifies CASSPGTSGRQFF.